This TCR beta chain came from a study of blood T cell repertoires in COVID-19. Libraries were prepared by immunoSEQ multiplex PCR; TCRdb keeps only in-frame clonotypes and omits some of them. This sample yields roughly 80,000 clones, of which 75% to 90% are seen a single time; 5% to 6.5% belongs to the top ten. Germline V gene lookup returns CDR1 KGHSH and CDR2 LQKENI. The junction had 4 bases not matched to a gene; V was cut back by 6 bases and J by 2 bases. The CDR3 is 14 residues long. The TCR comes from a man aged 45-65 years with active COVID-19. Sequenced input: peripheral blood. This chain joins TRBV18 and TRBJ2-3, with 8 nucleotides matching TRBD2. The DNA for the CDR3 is TGTGCCAGCTCCACGGGAGGGGTCACAGATACGCAGTATTTT. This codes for CASSTGGVTDTQYF.